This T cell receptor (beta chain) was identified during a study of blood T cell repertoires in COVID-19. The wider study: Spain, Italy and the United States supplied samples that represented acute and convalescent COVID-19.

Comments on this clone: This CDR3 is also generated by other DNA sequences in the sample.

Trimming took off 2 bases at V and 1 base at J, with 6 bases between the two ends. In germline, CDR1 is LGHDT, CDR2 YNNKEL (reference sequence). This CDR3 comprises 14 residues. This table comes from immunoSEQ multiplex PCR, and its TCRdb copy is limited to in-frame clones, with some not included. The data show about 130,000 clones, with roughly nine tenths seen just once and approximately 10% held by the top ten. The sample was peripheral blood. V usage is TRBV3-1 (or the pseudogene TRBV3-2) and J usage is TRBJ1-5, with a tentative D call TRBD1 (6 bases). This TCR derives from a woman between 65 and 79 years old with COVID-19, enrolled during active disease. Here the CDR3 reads CASSQQGSNQPQHF. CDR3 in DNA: TGTGCCAGCAGCCAACAGGGGAGCAATCAGCCCCAGCATTTT.